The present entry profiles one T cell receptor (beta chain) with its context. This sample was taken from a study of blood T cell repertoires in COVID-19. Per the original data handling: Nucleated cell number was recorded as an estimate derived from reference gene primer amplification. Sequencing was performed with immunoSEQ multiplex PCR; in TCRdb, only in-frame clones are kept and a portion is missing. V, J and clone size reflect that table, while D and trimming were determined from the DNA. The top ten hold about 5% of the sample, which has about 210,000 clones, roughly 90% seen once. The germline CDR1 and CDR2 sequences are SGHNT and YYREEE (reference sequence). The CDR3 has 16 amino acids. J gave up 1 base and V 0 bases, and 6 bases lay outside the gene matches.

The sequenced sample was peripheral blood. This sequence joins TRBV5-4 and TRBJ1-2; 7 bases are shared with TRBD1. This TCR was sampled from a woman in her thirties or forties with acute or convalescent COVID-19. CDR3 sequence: CASSLAPGQINYGYTF. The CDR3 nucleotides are TGTGCCAGCAGCTTGGCACCGGGACAGATTAACTATGGCTACACCTTC.